These 20 T cell receptor beta chains were all obtained from the same sample, sequenced in a study of OX40 agonist ivuxolimab in advanced cancers. The repertoire was sequenced with immunoSEQ multiplex PCR; TCRdb's copy has only in-frame clones and lacks some. The sample lists some 61,000 clones, roughly 76% occurring once. The material sequenced was CD4+ or CD8+ T cells sorted from blood, taken in a trial of the OX40 agonist ivuxolimab. Every receptor here comes from an adult with an advanced solid tumor such as melanoma, head and neck, liver or kidney cancer.

The chain couples TRBV7-3 to TRBJ1-2; no firm D call. This CDR3 spans 12 amino acids. CDR1 and CDR2 (germline): SGHTA, FQGTGA. V lost 1 base and J 13 bases, leaving 13 bases between the germline ends. The CDR3 loop reads CASSLSAGPPTF. The CDR3 coding sequence is TGTGCCAGCAGCTTAAGCGCCGGGCCCCCCACCTTC.

The V call is TRBV7-8, the J call TRBJ1-4; TRBD1 aligns across 8 bases. Germline-derived CDR1 and CDR2 are SGHVS and FQNEAQ. The V gene end was trimmed by 3 bases and the J gene end by 7 bases; junction bases not matched to a gene: 10. This CDR3 contains 16 residues. CDR3 sequence: CASSFGSGGAGEKLFF. In DNA, the CDR3 is TGTGCCAGCAGCTTTGGCTCAGGGGGCGCCGGTGAAAAACTGTTTTTT.

In its sample, this clone was seen a few times. The chain is built from TRBV5-4 and TRBJ1-1; no clear D. CDR1 SGHNT and CDR2 YYREEE come from the germline V gene (reference sequence). Trimming left V 5 bases short and J 0 bases short, with 11 bases between. The CDR3 is 14 amino acids. CDR3 DNA: TGTGCCAGCAGAGAACAGAGCATGAACACTGAAGCTTTCTTT. Translating it yields CASREQSMNTEAFF.

The V call is TRBV6-1, the J call TRBJ1-4, with D uncertain. The CDR3 consists of 13 residues. CDR1 and CDR2 from the germline V gene are MNHNS and SASEGT. V dropped 5 bases and J dropped 5 bases, with 9 bases sitting between them. CDR3 DNA sequence: TGTGCCAGCAGTAGGGTAGTCAATGAAAAACTGTTTTTT. Protein: CASSRVVNEKLFF.

J is TRBJ2-1 and V is TRBV15; TRBD1 agrees at 7 bases. From germline, CDR1 is LNHNV and CDR2 YYDKDF (reference sequence). V was clipped by 1 base and J by 8 bases; unmatched bases: 8. This CDR3 is built from 15 residues. CDR3 in DNA: TGTGCCACCAGCAGAGTTGCGGACAGGAACCATGAGCAGTTCTTC. The encoded protein is CATSRVADRNHEQFF.

This clone was observed a handful of times. This chain joins TRBV4-1 and TRBJ1-6; D call uncertain. The germline V gene encodes CDR1 MGHRA and CDR2 YSYEKL. The CDR3 consists of 16 residues. Trimming took 0 bases from V and 5 from J, leaving 11 bases between them. The chain's CDR3 is CASSQDSGLNNSPLHF. The CDR3 bases are TGCGCCAGCAGCCAAGATTCCGGTCTGAATAATTCACCCCTCCACTTT.

This clone was counted a single time. The chain uses TRBV5-1 and TRBJ2-7; TRBD2 is a possible D gene (6 bases). Germline CDR1 reads SGHRS; CDR2 reads YFSETQ. The CDR3 has 16 amino acids. Trimming cost V 0 bases and J 0 bases, with 13 bases left between them. CDR3: CASSLGVSGRSYEQYF. CDR3 bases: TGCGCCAGCAGCTTGGGGGTTAGCGGACGCTCCTACGAGCAGTACTTC.

The chain recombines TRBV5-1 with TRBJ2-5; 9 bases agree with TRBD1. TRBJ2-7 explains the end of the DNA better; the J call may be wrong. The CDR3 runs to 15 residues. Germline lookup yields CDR1 SGHRS and CDR2 YFSETQ. The CDR3 loop reads CASSYRYGTGNEQYF. The CDR3 region has the DNA TGCGCCAGCAGTTACCGATACGGGACAGGGAACGAGCAGTACTTC.

The chain has TRBV7-3 and TRBJ1-5, with D possibly matching TRBD1 (6 bases). The CDR3 spans 15 residues. CDR1 is SGHTA and CDR2 is FQGTGA in the germline V gene. V was shortened by 3 bases and J by 4 bases, with 13 bases between the two germline ends. CDR3 nucleotide sequence: TGTGCCAGCAGCTTGTCAGGACAGAGTAATCAGCCCCAGCATTTT. Protein product: CASSLSGQSNQPQHF.

The V gene is TRBV5-1, the J gene TRBJ2-3, with D perhaps TRBD2 (6 bases). The germline V gene encodes CDR1 SGHRS and CDR2 YFSETQ. CDR3 length: 15 amino acids. V was clipped by 4 bases and J by 7 bases, with 19 bases between them. Here the CDR3 DNA reads TGCGCCAGCAGCCGTTCGCCGGGAGAAATGAATACGCAGTATTTT. As protein: CASSRSPGEMNTQYF.

The genes are TRBV6-6 and TRBJ2-2; D remains ambiguous. Between the trimmed V and J ends, which lost 6 bases and 5 bases, there was a span of 19 bases. Germline V CDR1 and CDR2: MNHNY, SVGAGI (reference sequence). The CDR3 is made up of 16 amino acids. The CDR3 DNA sequence: TGTGCCAGCAGAGTTACGAACTGGGTTCAGACCGGGGAGCTGTTTTTT. Translation gives CASRVTNWVQTGELFF.

The chain is built from TRBV19 and TRBJ1-5; D possibly corresponds to TRBD1 (5 bases). Deletions cut 2 bases from V and 6 bases from J, with 20 bases between. The germline V gene has CDR1 LNHDA and CDR2 SQIVND (reference sequence). There are 17 residues in the CDR3. CDR3 region: CASSIRGPSTGAQPQHF. The CDR3, as DNA: TGTGCCAGTAGTATACGGGGCCCGTCGACCGGCGCTCAGCCCCAGCATTTT.

J is TRBJ1-5 and V is TRBV19; D remains ambiguous. The CDR3 has 14 amino acids. Trimming took 5 bases from V and 0 from J, leaving 8 bases between them. Germline loops: CDR1 LNHDA, CDR2 SQIVND (reference sequence). This CDR3 reads CASSPQASNQPQHF. DNA of the CDR3: TGTGCCAGTAGTCCGCAGGCTAGCAATCAGCCCCAGCATTTT. Variable domain in full (rest from reference TRBV19 and TRBJ1-5): DGGITQSPKYLFRKEGQNVTLSCEQNLNHDAMYWYRQDPGQGLRLIYYSQIVNDFQKGDIAEGYSVSREKKESFPLTVTSAQKNPTAFYLCASSPQASNQPQHFGDGTRLSIL.

The chain is built from TRBV5-1 and TRBJ1-2, with D hard to call. The germline V gene encodes CDR1 SGHRS and CDR2 YFSETQ. This CDR3 is 14 amino acids long. V was trimmed by 0 bases and J by 6 bases, leaving 12 bases between them. CDR3 protein: CASSLVGQQNGYTF. The CDR3, as DNA: TGCGCCAGCAGCTTGGTAGGCCAACAAAATGGCTACACCTTC.

This clone was detected a few times. CDR3 nucleotide sequence: TGCGCCAGCAGCGCTCAAACAGGGGCCGAGCAGTACTTC. Amino acid sequence: CASSAQTGAEQYF. The gene calls are TRBV5-1 and TRBJ2-7, with 7 bases identical to TRBD1. The germline V gene has CDR1 SGHRS and CDR2 YFSETQ. The CDR3 loop spans 13 amino acids. With 4 bases clipped from V and 6 bases from J, the junction kept 7 bases outside the gene matches.

The chain joins TRBV6-5 to TRBJ2-7; 11 nucleotides agree with TRBD2. The CDR3 spans 16 residues. Losses at the gene ends were 3 bases for V and 7 bases for J; bases not matched to a gene: 11. Germline lookup yields CDR1 MNHEY and CDR2 SVGAGI. The CDR3 sequence is CASSYSGTSGGREQYF. As DNA, the CDR3 is TGTGCCAGCAGTTATTCCGGGACTAGCGGAGGTCGGGAGCAGTACTTC.

This clone has just a few counts. The rearrangement uses TRBV2 and TRBJ2-5; no clear D. Between the trimmed V and J ends, which lost 4 bases and 7 bases, there was a span of 13 bases. Germline V gene data show CDR1 as SNHLY and CDR2 as FYNNEI. The CDR3 covers 13 residues. The CDR3 region is CASSVGPKGTQYF. The CDR3 DNA sequence: TGTGCCAGCAGTGTAGGGCCGAAAGGGACCCAGTACTTC.

This clone was detected only a few times. The V call is TRBV7-8, the J call TRBJ1-2; no definite D call. This CDR3 is 13 amino acids long. The V end was cut by 1 base, the J end by 7 bases, with 10 bases between. Germline loops: CDR1 SGHVS, CDR2 FQNEAQ. CDR3 residues: CASSLDNNRGYTF. The CDR3 DNA reads as TGTGCCAGCAGCTTAGACAATAACCGTGGCTACACCTTC.

This clone was counted a few times. The chain carries TRBV14 and TRBJ2-7, with TRBD1 matching 7 bases. CDR1 and CDR2 (germline): SGHDN, FVKESK. This CDR3 is built from 15 residues. Losses at the gene ends were 4 bases for V and 6 bases for J; bases not matched to a gene: 12. CDR3 nucleotides: TGTGCCAGCAGCCCCTACTTAACAGGGGCCCGCGAGCAGTACTTC. It translates to CASSPYLTGAREQYF.

This clone occurred once. J is TRBJ2-7 and V is TRBV6-6; D is perhaps TRBD2 (5 bases). V shed 7 bases and J shed 7 bases, with 20 bases lying between them. Germline V gives CDR1 MNHNY, CDR2 SVGAGI (reference sequence). The CDR3 contains 14 residues. CDR3 nucleotides: TGTGCCAGCATCTTATCGGACTCAGGTAGTGAGCAGTACTTC. Protein sequence: CASILSDSGSEQYF.